The clone carrying this TCR beta chain was counted a few times. This specimen comes from a study of cytomegalovirus exposure and HLA in healthy donors. The primer mix had 60 Vbeta and 13 Jbeta primers. Original processing notes: Some 9.9 million of about 80 million unique TCR beta chains were shared, per a later count. TCRdb's copy holds only in-frame clones and misses some; the assay was immunoSEQ multiplex PCR. For V, J and clone size, that table is used; D and trimming come from the DNA. Here the sample spans tens of thousands of clones, roughly 90% being singletons. The TCR comes from a man aged 25 to 40 in good health and CMV-seropositive. Sequenced sample: PBMCs.

In DNA form, the CDR3 reads TGTGCCAGTACTCCGCGGGGGAAAAACACTGAAGCTTTCTTT. Translating it yields CASTPRGKNTEAFF. The J gene is TRBJ1-1, the V gene TRBV19; D possibly corresponds to TRBD1 (5 bases). The CDR3 is 14 amino acids. The V end lost 7 bases, the J end lost 2 bases, and 14 bases lay between the germline ends. CDR1 and CDR2 from the germline V gene are LNHDA and SQIVND (reference sequence).